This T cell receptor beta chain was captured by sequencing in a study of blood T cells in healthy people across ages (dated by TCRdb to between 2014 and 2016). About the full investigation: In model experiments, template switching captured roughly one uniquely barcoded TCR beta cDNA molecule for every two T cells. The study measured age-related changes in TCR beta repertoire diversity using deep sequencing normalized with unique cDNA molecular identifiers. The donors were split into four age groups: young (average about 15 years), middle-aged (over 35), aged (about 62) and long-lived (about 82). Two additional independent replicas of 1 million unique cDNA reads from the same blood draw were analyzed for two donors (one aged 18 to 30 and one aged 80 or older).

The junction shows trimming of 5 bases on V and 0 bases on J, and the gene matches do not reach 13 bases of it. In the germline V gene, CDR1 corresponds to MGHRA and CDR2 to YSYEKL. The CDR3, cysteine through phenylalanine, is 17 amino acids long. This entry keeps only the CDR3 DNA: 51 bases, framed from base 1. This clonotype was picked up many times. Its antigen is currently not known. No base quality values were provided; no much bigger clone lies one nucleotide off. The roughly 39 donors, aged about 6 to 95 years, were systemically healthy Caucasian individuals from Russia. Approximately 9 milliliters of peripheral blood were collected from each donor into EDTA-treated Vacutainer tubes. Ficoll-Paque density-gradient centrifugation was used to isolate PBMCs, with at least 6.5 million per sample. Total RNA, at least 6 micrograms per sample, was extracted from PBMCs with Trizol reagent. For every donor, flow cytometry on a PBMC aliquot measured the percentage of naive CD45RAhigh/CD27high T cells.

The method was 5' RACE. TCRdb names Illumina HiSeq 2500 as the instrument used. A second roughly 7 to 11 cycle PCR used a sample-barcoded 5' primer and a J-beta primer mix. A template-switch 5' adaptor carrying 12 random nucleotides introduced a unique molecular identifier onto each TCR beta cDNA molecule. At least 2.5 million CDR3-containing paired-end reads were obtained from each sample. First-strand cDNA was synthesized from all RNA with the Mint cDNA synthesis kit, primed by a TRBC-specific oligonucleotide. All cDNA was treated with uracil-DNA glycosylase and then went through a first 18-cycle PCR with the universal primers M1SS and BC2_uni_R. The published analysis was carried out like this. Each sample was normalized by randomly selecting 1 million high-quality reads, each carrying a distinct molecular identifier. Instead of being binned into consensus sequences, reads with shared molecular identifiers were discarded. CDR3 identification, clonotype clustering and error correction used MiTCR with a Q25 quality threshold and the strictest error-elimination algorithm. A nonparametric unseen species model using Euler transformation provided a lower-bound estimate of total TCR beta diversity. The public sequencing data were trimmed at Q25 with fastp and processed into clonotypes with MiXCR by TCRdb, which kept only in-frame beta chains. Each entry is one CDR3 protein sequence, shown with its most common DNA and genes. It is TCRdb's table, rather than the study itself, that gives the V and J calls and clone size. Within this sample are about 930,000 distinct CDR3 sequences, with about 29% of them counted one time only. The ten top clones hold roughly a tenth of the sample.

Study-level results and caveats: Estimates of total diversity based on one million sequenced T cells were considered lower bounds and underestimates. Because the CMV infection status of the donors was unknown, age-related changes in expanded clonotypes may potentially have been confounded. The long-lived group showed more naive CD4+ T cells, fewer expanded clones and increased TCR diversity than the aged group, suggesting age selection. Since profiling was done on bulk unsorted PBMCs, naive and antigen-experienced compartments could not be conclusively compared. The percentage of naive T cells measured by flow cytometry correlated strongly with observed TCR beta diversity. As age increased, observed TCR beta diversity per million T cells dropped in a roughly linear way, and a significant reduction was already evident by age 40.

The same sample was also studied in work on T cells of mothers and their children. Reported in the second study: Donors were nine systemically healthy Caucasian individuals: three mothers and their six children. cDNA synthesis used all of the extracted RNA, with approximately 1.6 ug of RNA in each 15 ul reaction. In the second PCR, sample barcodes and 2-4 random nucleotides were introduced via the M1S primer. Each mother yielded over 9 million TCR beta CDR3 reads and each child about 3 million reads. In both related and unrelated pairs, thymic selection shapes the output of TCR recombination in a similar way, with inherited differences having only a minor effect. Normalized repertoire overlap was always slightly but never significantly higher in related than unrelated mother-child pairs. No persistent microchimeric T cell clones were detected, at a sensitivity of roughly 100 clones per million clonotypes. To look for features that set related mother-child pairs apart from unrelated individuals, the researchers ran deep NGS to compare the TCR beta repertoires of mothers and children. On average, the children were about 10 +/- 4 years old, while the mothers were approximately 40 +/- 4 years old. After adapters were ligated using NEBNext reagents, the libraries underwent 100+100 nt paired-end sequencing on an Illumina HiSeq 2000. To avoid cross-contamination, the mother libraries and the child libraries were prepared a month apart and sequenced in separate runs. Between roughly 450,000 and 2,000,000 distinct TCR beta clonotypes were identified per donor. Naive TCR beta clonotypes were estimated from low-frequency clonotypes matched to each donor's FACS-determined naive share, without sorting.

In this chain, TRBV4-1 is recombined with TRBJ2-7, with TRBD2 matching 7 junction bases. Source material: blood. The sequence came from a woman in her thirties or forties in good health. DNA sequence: TGCGCCAGCAGCTCCCGAAGAGGGACTATCAGCTCCTACGAGCAGTACTTC. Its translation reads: CASSSRRGTISSYEQYF.